This is a list of T cell receptor beta chains from one sample in a study of blood T cell repertoires in COVID-19. Assay used: immunoSEQ multiplex PCR; TCRdb lists only in-frame clones, some missing. Found here are 150,000 to 200,000 clones, about 90% of them singletons; the top ten hold approximately 2.7%. The source material was peripheral blood. Source of these receptors: a man aged 35 to 55 with active or convalescent COVID-19. CDR3s include the opening cysteine and the closing phenylalanine or tryptophan. D genes are given only for firm matches. Part of the rows lack a size; the others show once, few, many or a class for expanded clones.

size,J,V,D,DNA,CDR3
-,TRBJ1-2,TRBV6-5,-,TGTGCCAGCAGTCTTGGGGGCGATGGCTACACCTTC,CASSLGGDGYTF
-,TRBJ2-6,TRBV30,-,TGTGCCTCCCTCCCCTCTGGGGCCAACGTCCTGACTTTC,CASLPSGANVLTF
once,TRBJ2-2,TRBV7-2,-,TGTGCCAGCAGCGATGGACAGCTAAACACCGGGGAGCTGTTTTTT,CASSDGQLNTGELFF
-,TRBJ1-1,TRBV6-1,-,TGTGCCAGCAGTGATATCCGGGCCGGGATGAACACTGAAGCTTTCTTT,CASSDIRAGMNTEAFF
-,TRBJ1-1,TRBV6-5,-,TGTGCCAGCAGTTATAGGGTAACAGGCGGCCGCGCTGAAGCTTTCTTT,CASSYRVTGGRAEAFF
-,TRBJ1-1,TRBV4-3,TRBD1,TGCGCCAGCAGCCCGACAGGGCGGAACACTGAAGCTTTCTTT,CASSPTGRNTEAFF
-,TRBJ2-5,TRBV5-1,TRBD1,TGCGCCAGCAGCTCTAGGACAGGGCGGGAGACCCAGTACTTC,CASSSRTGRETQYF
-,TRBJ1-2,TRBV5-1,TRBD1,TGCGCCAGCAGCCCACTCCGGACAGGGAATAATGGCTACACCTTC,CASSPLRTGNNGYTF
-,TRBJ2-5,TRBV28,-,TGTGCCAGCAGTAAGGCAGGGCAAGAGACCCAGTACTTC,CASSKAGQETQYF
-,TRBJ1-6,TRBV18,-,TGTGCCAGCTCACCAGTCAGGACTGAGGCGGATTCACCCCTCCACTTT,CASSPVRTEADSPLHF
-,TRBJ2-2,TRBV24-1,-,TGTGCCACCAGACCGGGGTTCACCGGGGAGCTGTTTTTT,CATRPGFTGELFF
-,TRBJ1-5,TRBV11-3,TRBD1,TGTGCCAGCAGCTTAGTTCCACAGGGGGATCAGCCCCAGCATTTT,CASSLVPQGDQPQHF
-,TRBJ1-2,TRBV4-1,-,TGCGCCAGCAGCCGAGGAGAATGGCAGGGGCGGGAGGGTGGCTACACCTTC,CASSRGEWQGREGGYTF
-,TRBJ1-1,TRBV7-9,-,TGTGCCAGCAGCCTCGGGGGTGGCGGATACACTGAAGCTTTCTTT,CASSLGGGGYTEAFF
-,TRBJ2-7,TRBV7-9,TRBD2,TGTGCCAGCAGCGGACGGACTAGCGGGGGTTACGAGCAGTACTTC,CASSGRTSGGYEQYF
few,TRBJ1-2,TRBV6-1,-,TGTGCCAGCAGTGAACGGAGGTTGACGGGTGGTTATGGCTACACCTTC,CASSERRLTGGYGYTF